This T cell receptor beta chain derives from a study of blood T cell repertoires in COVID-19. In the study overall: Donors in the United States, Italy and Spain gave samples during acute or convalescent COVID-19. In each case, the material was cDNA or gDNA derived from T cells, B-cell-depleted T cells, or PBMCs.

Original handling: The assay estimated nucleated cells by amplifying reference gene primers. The method was immunoSEQ multiplex PCR; TCRdb's version includes in-frame clones alone and lacks a portion of them. V, J and clone size derive from that table, while D and trimming were established from the DNA sequence. The table records just under 70,000 clones, roughly 88% of them present only once. The CDR3 spans 15 residues. V was cut by 0 bases and J by 1 base, with 9 bases left in between. Germline V lookup: CDR1 WNHNN, CDR2 SYGVQD (reference sequence). The TCR sequence derives from a man between 25 and 39 years old with acute or convalescent COVID-19. The V call is TRBV10-1, the J call TRBJ2-5, with D hard to call. Sequencing was done on a sample of peripheral blood. CDR3 protein: CASSESQTTQETQYF. For the CDR3, the DNA is TGCGCCAGCAGTGAGTCACAGACCACCCAAGAGACCCAGTACTTC.